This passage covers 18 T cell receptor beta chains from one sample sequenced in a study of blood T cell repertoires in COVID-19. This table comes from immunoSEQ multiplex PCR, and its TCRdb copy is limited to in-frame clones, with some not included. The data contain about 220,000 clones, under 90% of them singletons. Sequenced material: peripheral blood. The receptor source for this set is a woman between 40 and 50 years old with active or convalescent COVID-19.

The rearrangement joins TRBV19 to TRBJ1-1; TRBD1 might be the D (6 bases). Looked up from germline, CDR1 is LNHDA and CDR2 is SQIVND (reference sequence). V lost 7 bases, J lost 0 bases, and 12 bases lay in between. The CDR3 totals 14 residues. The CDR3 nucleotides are TGTGCCAGTAACTCCCAGGGGATGAACACTGAAGCTTTCTTT. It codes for CASNSQGMNTEAFF.

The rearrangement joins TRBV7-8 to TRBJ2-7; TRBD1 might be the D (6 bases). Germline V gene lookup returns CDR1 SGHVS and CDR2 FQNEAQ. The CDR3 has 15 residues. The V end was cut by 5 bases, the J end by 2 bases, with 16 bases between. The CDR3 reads CASSPVLDSAYEQYF. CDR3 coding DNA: TGTGCCAGCAGCCCTGTATTGGACAGCGCCTACGAGCAGTACTTC.

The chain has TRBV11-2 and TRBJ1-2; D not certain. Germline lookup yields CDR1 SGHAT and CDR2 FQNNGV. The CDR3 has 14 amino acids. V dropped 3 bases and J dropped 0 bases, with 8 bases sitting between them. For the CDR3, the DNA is TGTGCCAGCAGCTTCAGGTCCTCTAACTATGGCTACACCTTC. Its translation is CASSFRSSNYGYTF.

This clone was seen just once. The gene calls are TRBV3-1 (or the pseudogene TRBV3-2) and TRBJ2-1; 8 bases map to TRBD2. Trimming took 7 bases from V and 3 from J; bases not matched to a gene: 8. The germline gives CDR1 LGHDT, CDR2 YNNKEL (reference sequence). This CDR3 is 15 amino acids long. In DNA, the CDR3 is TGTGCCAGCACCCAGGGACTAGTAGGCTACAATGAGCAGTTCTTC. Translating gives CASTQGLVGYNEQFF.

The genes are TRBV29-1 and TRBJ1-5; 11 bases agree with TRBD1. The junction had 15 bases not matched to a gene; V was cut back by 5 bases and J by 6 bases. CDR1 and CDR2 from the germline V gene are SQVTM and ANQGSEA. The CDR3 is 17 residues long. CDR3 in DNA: TGCAGCGTTCGGCGGGACAGGGGGATTGTAGGGGGTCAGCCCCAGCATTTT. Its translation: CSVRRDRGIVGGQPQHF.

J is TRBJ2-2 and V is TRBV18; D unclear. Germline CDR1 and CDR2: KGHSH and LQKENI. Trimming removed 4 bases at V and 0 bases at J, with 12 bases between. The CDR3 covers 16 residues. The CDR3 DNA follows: TGTGCCAGCTCACTGAATCCTGCGGCGAACACCGGGGAGCTGTTTTTT. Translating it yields CASSLNPAANTGELFF. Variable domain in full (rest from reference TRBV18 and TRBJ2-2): NAGVMQNPRHLVRRRGQEARLRCSPMKGHSHVYWYRQLPEEGLKFMVYLQKENIIDESGMPKERFSAEFPKEGPSILRIQQVVRGDSAAYFCASSLNPAANTGELFFGEGSRLTVL.

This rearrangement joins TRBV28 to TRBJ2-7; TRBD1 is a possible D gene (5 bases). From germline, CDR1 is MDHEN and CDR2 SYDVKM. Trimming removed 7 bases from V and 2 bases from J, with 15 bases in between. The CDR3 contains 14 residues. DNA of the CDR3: TGTGCCAGCACCATGGGGCAGGCTACCTACGAGCAGTACTTC. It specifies CASTMGQATYEQYF.

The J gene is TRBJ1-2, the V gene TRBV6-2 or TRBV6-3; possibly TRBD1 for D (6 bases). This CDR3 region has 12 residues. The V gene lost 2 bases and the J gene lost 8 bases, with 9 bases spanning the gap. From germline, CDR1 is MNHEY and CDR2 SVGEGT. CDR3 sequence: CASSYGGAGYTF. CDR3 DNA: TGTGCCAGCAGTTACGGGGGCGCGGGCTACACCTTC.

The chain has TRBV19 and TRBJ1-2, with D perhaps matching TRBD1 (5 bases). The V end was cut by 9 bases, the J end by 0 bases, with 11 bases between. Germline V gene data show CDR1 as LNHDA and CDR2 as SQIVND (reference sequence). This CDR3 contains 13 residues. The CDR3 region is CARTVATNYGYTF. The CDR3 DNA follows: TGTGCCAGGACAGTCGCAACTAACTATGGCTACACCTTC.

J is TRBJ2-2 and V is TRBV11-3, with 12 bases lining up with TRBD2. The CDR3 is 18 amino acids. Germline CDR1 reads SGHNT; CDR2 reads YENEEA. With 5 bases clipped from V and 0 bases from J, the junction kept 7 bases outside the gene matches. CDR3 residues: CASSPWTSGMTNTGELFF. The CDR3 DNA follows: TGTGCCAGCAGCCCTTGGACTAGCGGGATGACGAACACCGGGGAGCTGTTTTTT.

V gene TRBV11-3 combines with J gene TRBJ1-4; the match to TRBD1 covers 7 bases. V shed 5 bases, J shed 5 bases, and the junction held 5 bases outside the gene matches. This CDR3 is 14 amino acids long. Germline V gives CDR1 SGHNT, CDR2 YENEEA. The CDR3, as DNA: TGTGCCAGCAGCAGGGACAGAGGGAATGAAAAACTGTTTTTT. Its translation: CASSRDRGNEKLFF.

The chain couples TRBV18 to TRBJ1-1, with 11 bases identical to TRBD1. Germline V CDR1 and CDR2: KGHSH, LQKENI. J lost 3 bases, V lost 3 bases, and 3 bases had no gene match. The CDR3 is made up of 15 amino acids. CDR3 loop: CASSPGTGGDTEAFF. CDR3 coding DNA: TGTGCCAGCTCACCCGGGACAGGGGGGGACACTGAAGCTTTCTTT.

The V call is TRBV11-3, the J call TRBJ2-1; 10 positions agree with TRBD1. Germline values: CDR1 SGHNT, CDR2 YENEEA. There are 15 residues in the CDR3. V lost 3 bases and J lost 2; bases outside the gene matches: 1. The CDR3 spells CASSFGQGAYNEQFF. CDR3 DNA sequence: TGTGCCAGCAGCTTCGGACAGGGGGCCTACAATGAGCAGTTCTTC.

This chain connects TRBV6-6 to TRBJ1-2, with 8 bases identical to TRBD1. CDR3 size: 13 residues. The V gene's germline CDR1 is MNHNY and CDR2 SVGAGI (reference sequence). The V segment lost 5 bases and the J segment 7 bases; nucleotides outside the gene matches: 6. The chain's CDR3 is CASSPTGEGGYTF. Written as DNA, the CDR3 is TGTGCCAGCAGTCCGACAGGGGAGGGTGGCTACACCTTC.

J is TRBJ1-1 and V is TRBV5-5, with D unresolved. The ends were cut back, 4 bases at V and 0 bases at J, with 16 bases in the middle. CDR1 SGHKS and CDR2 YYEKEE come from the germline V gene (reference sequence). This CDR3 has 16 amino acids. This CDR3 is CASSPTVGSLNTEAFF. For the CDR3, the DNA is TGTGCCAGCAGCCCGACCGTTGGTAGCCTGAACACTGAAGCTTTCTTT.

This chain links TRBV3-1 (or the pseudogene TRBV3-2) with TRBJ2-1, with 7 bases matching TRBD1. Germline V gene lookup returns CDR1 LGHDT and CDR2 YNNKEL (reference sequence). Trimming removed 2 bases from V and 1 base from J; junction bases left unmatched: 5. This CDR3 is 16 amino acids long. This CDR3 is CASSQRQGWSYNEQFF. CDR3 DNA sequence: TGTGCCAGCAGCCAAAGACAGGGTTGGTCCTACAATGAGCAGTTCTTC.

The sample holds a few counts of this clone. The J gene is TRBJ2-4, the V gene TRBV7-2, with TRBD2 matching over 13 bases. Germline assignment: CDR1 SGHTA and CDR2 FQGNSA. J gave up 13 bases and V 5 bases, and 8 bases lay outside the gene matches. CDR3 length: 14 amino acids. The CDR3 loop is CASSPTSGGAAQYF. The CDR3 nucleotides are TGTGCCAGCAGCCCCACTAGCGGGGGGGCAGCCCAGTACTTC.

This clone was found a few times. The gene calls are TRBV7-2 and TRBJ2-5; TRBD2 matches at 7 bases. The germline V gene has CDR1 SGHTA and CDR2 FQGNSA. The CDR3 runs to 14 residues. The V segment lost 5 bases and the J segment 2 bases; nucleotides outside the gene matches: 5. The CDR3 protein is CASSDRAGQETQYF. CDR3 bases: TGTGCCAGCAGCGACAGAGCGGGGCAAGAGACCCAGTACTTC. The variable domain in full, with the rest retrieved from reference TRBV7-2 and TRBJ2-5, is GAGVSQSPSNKVTEKGKDVELRCDPISGHTALYWYRQSLGQGLEFLIYFQGNSAPDKSGLPSDRFSAERTGGSVSTLTIQRTQQEDSAVYLCASSDRAGQETQYFGPGTRLLVL.